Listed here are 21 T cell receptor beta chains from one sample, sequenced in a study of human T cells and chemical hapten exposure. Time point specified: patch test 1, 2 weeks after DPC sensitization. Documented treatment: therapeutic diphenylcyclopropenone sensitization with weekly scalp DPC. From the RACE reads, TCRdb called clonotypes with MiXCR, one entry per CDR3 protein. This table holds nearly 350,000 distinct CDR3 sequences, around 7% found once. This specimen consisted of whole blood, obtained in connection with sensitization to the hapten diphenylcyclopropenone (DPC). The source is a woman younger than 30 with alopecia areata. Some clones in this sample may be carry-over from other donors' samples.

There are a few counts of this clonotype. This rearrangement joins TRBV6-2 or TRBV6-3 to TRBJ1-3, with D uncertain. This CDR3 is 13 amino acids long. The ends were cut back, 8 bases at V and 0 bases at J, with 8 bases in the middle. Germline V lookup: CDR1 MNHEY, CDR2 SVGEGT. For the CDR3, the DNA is TGTGCCAGCCGTCTTTCCTCTGGAAACACCATATATTTT. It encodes CASRLSSGNTIYF.

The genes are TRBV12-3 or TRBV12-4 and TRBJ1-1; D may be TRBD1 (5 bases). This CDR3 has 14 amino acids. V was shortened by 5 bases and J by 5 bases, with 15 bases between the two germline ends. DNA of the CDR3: TGTGCCAGCAGTCCGGTCAGGGAGGGTACTGAAGCTTTCTTT. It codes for CASSPVREGTEAFF.

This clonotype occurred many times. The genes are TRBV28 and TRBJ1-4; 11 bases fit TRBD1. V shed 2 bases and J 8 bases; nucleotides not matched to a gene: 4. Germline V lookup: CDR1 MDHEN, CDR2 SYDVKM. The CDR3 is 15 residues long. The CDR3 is CASSLSGTGGEKLFF. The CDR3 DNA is TGTGCCAGCAGTTTAAGCGGGACAGGGGGGGAAAAACTGTTTTTT.

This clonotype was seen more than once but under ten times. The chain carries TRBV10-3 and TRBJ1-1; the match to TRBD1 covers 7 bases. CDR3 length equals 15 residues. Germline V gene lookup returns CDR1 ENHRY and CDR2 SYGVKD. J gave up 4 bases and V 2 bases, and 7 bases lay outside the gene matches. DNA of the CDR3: TGTGCCATCAGTGAGGGAGGGGGCTTCTCCACTGAAGCTTTCTTT. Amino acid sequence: CAISEGGGFSTEAFF.

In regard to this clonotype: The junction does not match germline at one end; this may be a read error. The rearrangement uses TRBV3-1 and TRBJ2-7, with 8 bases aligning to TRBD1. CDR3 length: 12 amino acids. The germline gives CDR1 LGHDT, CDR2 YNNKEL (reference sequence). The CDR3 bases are TGTGCCAGCAGCCAAGATCGGACAGGGCCCGACTTC. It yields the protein CASSQDRTGPDF.

CDR3 sequence: CASSYRQTYTLGNQPQHF. The CDR3 DNA sequence: TGTGCCAGCAGTTATAGGCAGACCTATACCCTGGGCAATCAGCCCCAGCATTTT. The rearrangement joins TRBV2 to TRBJ1-5, with unresolved D. The germline V and J ends were trimmed by 5 bases and 2 bases, with 22 bases remaining between them. The germline gives CDR1 SNHLY, CDR2 FYNNEI. CDR3 length: 18 amino acids.

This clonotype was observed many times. CDR3 residues: CASSLGLGGAAYEQYF. In nucleotides, the CDR3 is TGTGCCAGCAGCTTAGGTTTGGGAGGCGCCGCCTACGAGCAGTACTTC. V usage is TRBV7-2 and J usage is TRBJ2-7; perhaps TRBD2 as D (6 bases). V gave up 1 base and J gave up 2 bases, with 15 bases separating them. Per germline, CDR1 SGHTA and CDR2 FQGNSA. The CDR3 has 16 residues.

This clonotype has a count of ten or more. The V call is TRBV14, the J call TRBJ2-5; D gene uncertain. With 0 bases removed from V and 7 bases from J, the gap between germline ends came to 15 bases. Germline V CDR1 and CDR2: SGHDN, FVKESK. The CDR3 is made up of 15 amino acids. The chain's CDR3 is CASSQELRSVGTQYF. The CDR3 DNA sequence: TGTGCCAGCAGCCAAGAACTACGGAGCGTAGGGACCCAGTACTTC.

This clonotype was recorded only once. CDR3 amino acids: CACWAWRGAPNTEAFF. CDR3 coding DNA: TGTGCCTGCTGGGCTTGGAGGGGGGCCCCGAACACTGAAGCTTTCTTT. The V call is TRBV6-1, the J call TRBJ1-1; the D gene is possibly TRBD1 (6 bases). The CDR3 runs to 16 residues. In germline, CDR1 is MNHNS, CDR2 SASEGT. The V gene lost 11 bases and the J gene lost 1 base, with 23 bases spanning the gap.

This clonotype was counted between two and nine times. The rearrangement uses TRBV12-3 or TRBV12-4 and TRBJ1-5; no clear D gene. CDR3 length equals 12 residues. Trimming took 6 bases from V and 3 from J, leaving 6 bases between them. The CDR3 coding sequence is TGTGCCAGCAGCTACGACAATCAGCCCCAGCATTTT. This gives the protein CASSYDNQPQHF.

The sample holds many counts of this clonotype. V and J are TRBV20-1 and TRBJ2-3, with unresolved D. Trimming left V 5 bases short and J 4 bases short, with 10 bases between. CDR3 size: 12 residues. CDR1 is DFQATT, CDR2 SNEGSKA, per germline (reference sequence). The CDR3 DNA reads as TGCAGTGCTGTTCCCGGGTCAGATACGCAGTATTTT. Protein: CSAVPGSDTQYF.

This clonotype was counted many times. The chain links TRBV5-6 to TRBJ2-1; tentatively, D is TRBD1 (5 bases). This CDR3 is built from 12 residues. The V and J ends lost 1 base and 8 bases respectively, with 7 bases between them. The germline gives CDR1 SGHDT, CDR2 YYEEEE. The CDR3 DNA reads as TGTGCCAGCAGCTTGAGGGGTTATGAGCAGTTCTTC. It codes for CASSLRGYEQFF.

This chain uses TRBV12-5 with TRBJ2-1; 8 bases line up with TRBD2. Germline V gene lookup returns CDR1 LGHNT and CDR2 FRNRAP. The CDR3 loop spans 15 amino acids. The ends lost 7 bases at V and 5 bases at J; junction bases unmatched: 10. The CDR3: CASAPIRGGNNEQFF. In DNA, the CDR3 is TGTGCTAGTGCTCCGATACGGGGGGGCAACAATGAGCAGTTCTTC.

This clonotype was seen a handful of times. CDR3 amino acids: CASSLTEPTEAFF. Written as DNA, the CDR3 is TGCGCCAGCAGCTTGACAGAGCCTACTGAAGCTTTCTTT. The V gene is TRBV5-1, the J gene TRBJ1-1; unclear D gene. Germline CDR1 is SGHRS and CDR2 is YFSETQ. CDR3 size: 13 residues. Trimming pared 1 base from V and 5 bases from J, leaving 9 bases between.

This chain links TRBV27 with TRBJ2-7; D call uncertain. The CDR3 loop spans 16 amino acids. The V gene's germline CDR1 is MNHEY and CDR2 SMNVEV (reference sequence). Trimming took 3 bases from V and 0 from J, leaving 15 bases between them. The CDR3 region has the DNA TGTGCCAGCAGTTTGAGTCGGAACCGAGTCTCCTACGAGCAGTACTTC. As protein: CASSLSRNRVSYEQYF.

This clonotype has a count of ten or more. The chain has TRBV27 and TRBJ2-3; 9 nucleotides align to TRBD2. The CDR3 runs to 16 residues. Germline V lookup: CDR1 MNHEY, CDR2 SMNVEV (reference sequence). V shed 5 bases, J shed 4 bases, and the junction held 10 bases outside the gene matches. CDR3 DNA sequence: TGTGCCAGCAGTCCCCAGGGTAGCGGGGGCGCAGATACGCAGTATTTT. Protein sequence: CASSPQGSGGADTQYF.

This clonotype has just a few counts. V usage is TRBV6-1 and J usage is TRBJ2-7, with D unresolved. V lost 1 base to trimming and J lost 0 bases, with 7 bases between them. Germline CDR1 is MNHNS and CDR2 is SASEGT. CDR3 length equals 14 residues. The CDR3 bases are TGTGCCAGCAGTGAAGGAAGTACCTCCTACGAGCAGTACTTC. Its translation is CASSEGSTSYEQYF.

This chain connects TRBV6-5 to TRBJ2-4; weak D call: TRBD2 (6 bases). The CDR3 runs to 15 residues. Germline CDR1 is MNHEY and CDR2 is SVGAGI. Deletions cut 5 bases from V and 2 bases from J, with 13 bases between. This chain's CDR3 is CASSATGSPKNIQYF. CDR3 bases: TGTGCCAGCAGTGCCACCGGGAGCCCCAAAAACATTCAGTACTTC.

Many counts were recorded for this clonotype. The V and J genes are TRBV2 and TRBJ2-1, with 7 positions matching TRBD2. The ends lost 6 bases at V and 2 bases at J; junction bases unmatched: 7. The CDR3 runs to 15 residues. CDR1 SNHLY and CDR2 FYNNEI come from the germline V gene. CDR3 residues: CASRRLALPYNEQFF. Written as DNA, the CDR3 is TGTGCCAGCAGGAGACTAGCCTTACCCTACAATGAGCAGTTCTTC. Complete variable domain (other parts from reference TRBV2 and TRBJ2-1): EPEVTQTPSHQVTQMGQEVILRCVPISNHLYFYWYRQILGQKVEFLVSFYNNEISEKSEIFDDQFSVERPDGSNFTLKIRSTKLEDSAMYFCASRRLALPYNEQFFGPGTRLTVL.

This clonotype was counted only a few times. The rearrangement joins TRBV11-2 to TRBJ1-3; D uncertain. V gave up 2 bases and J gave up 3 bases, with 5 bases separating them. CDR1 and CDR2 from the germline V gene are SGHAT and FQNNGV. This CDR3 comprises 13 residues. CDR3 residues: CASSLLNGNTIYF. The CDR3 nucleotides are TGTGCCAGCAGCTTATTGAATGGAAACACCATATATTTT.

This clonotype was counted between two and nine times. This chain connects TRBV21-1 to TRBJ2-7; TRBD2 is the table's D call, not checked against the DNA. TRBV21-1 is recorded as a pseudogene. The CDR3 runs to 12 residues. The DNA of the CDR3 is TGTGCCAGAGGGAGACTAGTGCGCGGGCAGTACTTC. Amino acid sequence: CARGRLVRGQYF.